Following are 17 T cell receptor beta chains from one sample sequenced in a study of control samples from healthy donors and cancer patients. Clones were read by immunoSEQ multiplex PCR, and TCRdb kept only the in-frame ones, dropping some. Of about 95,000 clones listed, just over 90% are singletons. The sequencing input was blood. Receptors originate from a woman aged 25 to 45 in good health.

The CDR3 loop reads CASSTLTRTGVGGNTIYF. The CDR3 DNA reads TGTGCCAGTAGTACCCTAACCCGTACAGGGGTGGGTGGAAACACCATATATTTT. This chain connects TRBV19 to TRBJ1-3; TRBD1 matches 7 bases. The CDR3 contains 18 residues. V dropped 4 bases and J dropped 3; count of bases not matched to a gene: 15. CDR1 is LNHDA and CDR2 is SQIVND in the germline V gene (reference sequence).

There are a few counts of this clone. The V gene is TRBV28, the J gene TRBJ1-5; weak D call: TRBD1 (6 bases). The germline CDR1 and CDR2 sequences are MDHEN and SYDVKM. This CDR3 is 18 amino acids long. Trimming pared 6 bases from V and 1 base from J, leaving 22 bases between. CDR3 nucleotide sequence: TGTGCCAGCAGCCATCTTCGGGGGCAGGTTGGGAGCAATCAGCCCCAGCATTTT. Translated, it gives CASSHLRGQVGSNQPQHF. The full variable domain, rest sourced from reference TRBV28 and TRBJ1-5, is DVKVTQSSRYLVKRTGEKVFLECVQDMDHENMFWYRQDPGLGLRLIYFSYDVKMKEKGDIPEGYSVSREKKERFSLILESASTNQTSMYLCASSHLRGQVGSNQPQHFGDGTRLSIL.

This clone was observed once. The chain's CDR3 is CASSRVSYNEQFF. The CDR3 region has the DNA TGTGCCAGCTCGCGGGTCTCCTACAATGAGCAGTTCTTC. The chain uses TRBV25-1 and TRBJ2-1, with D possibly TRBD2 on 5 matching bases. Germline loops: CDR1 MGHDK, CDR2 SYGVNS. This CDR3 is built from 13 residues. V dropped 8 bases and J dropped 0 bases, with 8 bases sitting between them. The full variable domain, completed using reference TRBV25-1 and TRBJ2-1, is EADIYQTPRYLVIGTGKKITLECSQTMGHDKMYWYQQDPGMELHLIHYSYGVNSTEKGDLSSESTVSRIRTEHFPLTLESARPSHTSQYLCASSRVSYNEQFFGPGTRLTVL.

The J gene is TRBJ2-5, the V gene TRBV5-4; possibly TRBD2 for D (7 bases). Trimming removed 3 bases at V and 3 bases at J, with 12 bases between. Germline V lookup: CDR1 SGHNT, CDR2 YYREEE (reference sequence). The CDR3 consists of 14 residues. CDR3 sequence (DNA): TGTGCCAGCAGCTGGGGAGGGGGGAAAGAGACCCAGTACTTC. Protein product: CASSWGGGKETQYF.

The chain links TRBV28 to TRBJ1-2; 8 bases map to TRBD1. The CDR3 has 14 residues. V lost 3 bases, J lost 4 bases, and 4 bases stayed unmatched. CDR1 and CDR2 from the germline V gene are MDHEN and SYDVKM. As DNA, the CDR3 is TGTGCCAGCAGTTTCACCGGGACAGGCTATGGCTACACCTTC. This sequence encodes CASSFTGTGYGYTF.

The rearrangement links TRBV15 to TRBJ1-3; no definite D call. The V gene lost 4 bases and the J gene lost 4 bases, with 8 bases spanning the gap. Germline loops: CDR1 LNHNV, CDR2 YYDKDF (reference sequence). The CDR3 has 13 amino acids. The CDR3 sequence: CATSTDRGNTIYF. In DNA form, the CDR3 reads TGTGCCACCAGCACGGACCGAGGAAACACCATATATTTT.

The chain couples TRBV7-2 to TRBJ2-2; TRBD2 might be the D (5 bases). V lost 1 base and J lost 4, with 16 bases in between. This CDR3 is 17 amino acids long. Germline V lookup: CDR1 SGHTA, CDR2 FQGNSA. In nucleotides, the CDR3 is TGTGCCAGCAGCTTAGGTCCGCTAGCTCGAATCACCGGGGAGCTGTTTTTT. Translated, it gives CASSLGPLARITGELFF.

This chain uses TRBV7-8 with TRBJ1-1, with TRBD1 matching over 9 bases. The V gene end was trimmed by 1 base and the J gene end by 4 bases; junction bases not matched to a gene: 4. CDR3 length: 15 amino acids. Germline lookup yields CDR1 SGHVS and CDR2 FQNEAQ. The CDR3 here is CASSLEATGGTEAFF. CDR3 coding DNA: TGTGCCAGCAGCTTAGAGGCGACAGGGGGCACTGAAGCTTTCTTT. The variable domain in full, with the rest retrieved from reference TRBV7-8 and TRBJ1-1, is GAGVSQSPRYKVAKRGQDVALRCDPISGHVSLFWYQQALGQGPEFLTYFQNEAQLDKSGLPSDRFFAERPEGSVSTLKIQRTQQEDSAVYLCASSLEATGGTEAFFGQGTRLTVV.

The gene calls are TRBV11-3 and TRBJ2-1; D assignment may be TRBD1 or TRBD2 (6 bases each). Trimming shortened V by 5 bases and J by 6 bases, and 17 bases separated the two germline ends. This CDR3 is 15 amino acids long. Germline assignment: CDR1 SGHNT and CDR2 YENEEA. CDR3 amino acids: CASSPEGGTGNEQFF. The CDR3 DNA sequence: TGTGCCAGCAGCCCAGAGGGGGGTACAGGCAATGAGCAGTTCTTC. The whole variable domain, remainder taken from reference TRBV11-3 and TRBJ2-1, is EAGVVQSPRYKIIEKKQPVAFWCNPISGHNTLYWYLQNLGQGPELLIRYENEEAVDDSQLPKDRFSAERLKGVDSTLKIQPAELGDSAVYLCASSPEGGTGNEQFFGPGTRLTVL.

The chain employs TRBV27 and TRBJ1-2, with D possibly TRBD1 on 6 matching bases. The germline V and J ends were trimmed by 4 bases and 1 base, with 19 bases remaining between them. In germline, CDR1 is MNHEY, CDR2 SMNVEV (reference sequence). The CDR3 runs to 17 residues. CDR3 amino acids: CASSSGQTGGFNYGYTF. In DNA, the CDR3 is TGTGCCAGCAGTTCCGGTCAGACAGGCGGGTTTAACTATGGCTACACCTTC.

CDR3 protein: CASSLGTAYGYTF. The CDR3 nucleotides read TGTGCCAGCAGCTTAGGGACAGCGTATGGCTACACCTTC. The chain employs TRBV5-6 and TRBJ1-2; 7 bases match TRBD1. Germline CDR1 SGHDT, CDR2 YYEEEE. V lost 2 bases and J lost 5; bases outside the gene matches: 3. This CDR3 has 13 amino acids.

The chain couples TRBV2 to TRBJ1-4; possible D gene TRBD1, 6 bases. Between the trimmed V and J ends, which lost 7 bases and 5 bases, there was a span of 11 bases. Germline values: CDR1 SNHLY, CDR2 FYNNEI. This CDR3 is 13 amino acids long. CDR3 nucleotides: TGTGCCAGCAAAGGACAGTTAAATGAAAAACTGTTTTTT. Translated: CASKGQLNEKLFF. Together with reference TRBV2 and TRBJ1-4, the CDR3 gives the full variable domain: EPEVTQTPSHQVTQMGQEVILRCVPISNHLYFYWYRQILGQKVEFLVSFYNNEISEKSEIFDDQFSVERPDGSNFTLKIRSTKLEDSAMYFCASKGQLNEKLFFGSGTQLSVL.

The CDR3 region has the DNA TGTGCCAGTTCTAGCGGGAGGGCCTCAAACATTCAGTACTTC. Translating gives CASSSGRASNIQYF. The chain has TRBV19 and TRBJ2-4, with 12 bases lining up with TRBD2. Germline assignment: CDR1 LNHDA and CDR2 SQIVND (reference sequence). The CDR3 extends over 14 amino acids. Trimming removed 8 bases from V and 6 bases from J; junction bases left unmatched: 5. Full variable domain (rest looked up from reference TRBV19 and TRBJ2-4): DGGITQSPKYLFRKEGQNVTLSCEQNLNHDAMYWYRQDPGQGLRLIYYSQIVNDFQKGDIAEGYSVSREKKESFPLTVTSAQKNPTAFYLCASSSGRASNIQYFGAGTRLSVL.

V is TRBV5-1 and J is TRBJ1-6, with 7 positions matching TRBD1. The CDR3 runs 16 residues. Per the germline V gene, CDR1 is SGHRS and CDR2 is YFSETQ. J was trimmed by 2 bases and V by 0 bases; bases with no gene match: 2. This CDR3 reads CASSLEGTAYNSPLHF. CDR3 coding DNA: TGCGCCAGCAGCTTGGAGGGGACAGCCTATAATTCACCCCTCCACTTT.

CDR3 in amino acids: CASNSRGRGYGYTF. In nucleotides, the CDR3 is TGTGCCAGCAACTCCAGGGGAAGGGGCTATGGCTACACCTTC. V is TRBV28 and J is TRBJ1-2, with a possible D match to TRBD1 (6 bases). The CDR3 length is 14 residues. V shed 7 bases and J shed 4 bases, with 16 bases lying between them. The V gene's germline CDR1 is MDHEN and CDR2 SYDVKM.

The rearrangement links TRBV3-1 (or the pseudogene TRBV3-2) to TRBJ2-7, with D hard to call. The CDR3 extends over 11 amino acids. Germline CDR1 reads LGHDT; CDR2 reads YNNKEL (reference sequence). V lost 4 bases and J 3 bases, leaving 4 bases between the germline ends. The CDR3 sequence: CASSLGYEQYF. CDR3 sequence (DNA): TGTGCCAGCAGCCTAGGCTACGAGCAGTACTTC.

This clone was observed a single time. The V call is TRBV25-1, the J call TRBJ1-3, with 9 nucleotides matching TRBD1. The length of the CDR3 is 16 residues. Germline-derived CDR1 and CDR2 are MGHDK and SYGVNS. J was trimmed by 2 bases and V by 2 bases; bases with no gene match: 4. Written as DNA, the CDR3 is TGTGCCAGCAGTGAAACCGGGACAGGGCCTGGAAACACCATATATTTT. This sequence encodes CASSETGTGPGNTIYF.